The 8 T cell receptor beta chains below come from one sample, sequenced in a study of PD-L1 blockade in urothelial cancer. The sample's time point: peripheral blood 6 weeks after treatment start. Method: immunoSEQ multiplex PCR; TCRdb's copy keeps in-frame clones and lacks some. The sample shows approximately 50,000 clones, around 90% of them seen only once. Sequencing was performed on PBMCs, taken around atezolizumab (anti-PD-L1) treatment. Receptor source: a man aged 60-69 years with urothelial cancer.

In DNA form, the CDR3 reads TGCGCCAGCAGTGAGTTGCTGGGGGGGTATCAGCCCCAGCATTTT. Encoded protein: CASSELLGGYQPQHF. This chain connects TRBV10-2 to TRBJ1-5, with D maybe TRBD1 (5 bases). CDR1 is WSHSY, CDR2 SAAADI, per germline. The V end lost 1 base, the J end lost 5 bases, and 12 bases lay between the germline ends. The CDR3 covers 15 residues.

The chain has TRBV18 and TRBJ1-1, with 11 bases aligning to TRBD1. The length of the CDR3 is 15 residues. Losses at the gene ends were 3 bases for V and 6 bases for J; bases not matched to a gene: 6. Germline V gives CDR1 KGHSH, CDR2 LQKENI. The CDR3 DNA reads TGTGCCAGCTCACCCGTTAGGACAGGGGGCTCTGAAGCTTTCTTT. It translates to CASSPVRTGGSEAFF.

This chain connects TRBV6-5 to TRBJ1-2; D unclear. The CDR3 has 14 residues. V was shortened by 7 bases and J by 4 bases, with 16 bases between the two germline ends. CDR1 and CDR2 from the germline V gene are MNHEY and SVGAGI. The CDR3 sequence is CASTLTEISYGYTF. In DNA, the CDR3 is TGTGCCAGCACCCTAACTGAAATTAGCTATGGCTACACCTTC.

V gene TRBV13 combines with J gene TRBJ1-4; D call uncertain. The CDR3 runs to 14 residues. Germline CDR1 and CDR2: PRHDT and FYEKMQ (reference sequence). Trimming removed 2 bases at V and 8 bases at J, with 12 bases between. CDR3 region: CASSLKGGGEKLFF. In nucleotides, the CDR3 is TGTGCCAGCAGCTTAAAGGGAGGAGGAGAAAAACTGTTTTTT.

J is TRBJ1-2 and V is TRBV28; TRBD1 is a possible D gene (6 bases). Germline V gives CDR1 MDHEN, CDR2 SYDVKM. The V end was cut by 8 bases, the J end by 2 bases, with 9 bases between. CDR3 size: 12 residues. CDR3 in amino acids: CASEQGNYGYTF. CDR3 coding DNA: TGTGCCAGCGAGCAGGGGAACTATGGCTACACCTTC.

This rearrangement joins TRBV4-1 to TRBJ1-1; D unresolved. This CDR3 comprises 16 residues. Germline V gene sequence: CDR1 MGHRA, CDR2 YSYEKL. Trimming removed 0 bases from V and 4 bases from J, with 15 bases in between. The CDR3 here is CASSQDPGWGTTEAFF. In nucleotides, the CDR3 is TGCGCCAGCAGCCAAGACCCGGGGTGGGGAACCACTGAAGCTTTCTTT.

The rearrangement links TRBV7-2 to TRBJ1-5, with unresolved D. The length of the CDR3 is 15 residues. Germline V gene lookup returns CDR1 SGHTA and CDR2 FQGNSA. Trimming removed 6 bases at V and 2 bases at J, with 14 bases between. The CDR3 protein is CASSPAGSGNQPQHF. The CDR3 nucleotides are TGTGCCAGCAGTCCGGCGGGCTCGGGCAATCAGCCCCAGCATTTT.

In DNA, the CDR3 is TGTGCCAGCAGTCTAGGGCTAGCGGGGGTCTCTGAGCAGTACTTC. The encoded protein is CASSLGLAGVSEQYF. V is TRBV2 and J is TRBJ2-7; the match to TRBD2 covers 10 bases. Germline V lookup: CDR1 SNHLY, CDR2 FYNNEI. J gave up 7 bases and V 5 bases, and 11 bases lay outside the gene matches. This CDR3 has 15 residues. The variable domain in full, completed from reference TRBV2 and TRBJ2-7, reads EPEVTQTPSHQVTQMGQEVILRCVPISNHLYFYWYRQILGQKVEFLVSFYNNEISEKSEIFDDQFSVERPDGSNFTLKIRSTKLEDSAMYFCASSLGLAGVSEQYFGPGTRLTVT.